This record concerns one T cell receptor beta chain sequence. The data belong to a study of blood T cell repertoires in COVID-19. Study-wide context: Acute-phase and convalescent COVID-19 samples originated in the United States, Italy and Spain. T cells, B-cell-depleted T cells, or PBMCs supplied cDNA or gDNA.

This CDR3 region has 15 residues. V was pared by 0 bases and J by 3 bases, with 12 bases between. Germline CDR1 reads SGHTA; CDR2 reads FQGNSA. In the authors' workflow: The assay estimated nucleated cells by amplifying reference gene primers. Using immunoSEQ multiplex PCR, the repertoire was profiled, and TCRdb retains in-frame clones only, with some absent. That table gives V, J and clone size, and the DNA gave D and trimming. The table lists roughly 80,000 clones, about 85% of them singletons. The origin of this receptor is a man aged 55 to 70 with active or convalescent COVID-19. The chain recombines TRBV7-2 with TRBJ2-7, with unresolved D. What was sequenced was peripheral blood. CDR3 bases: TGTGCCAGCAGCTTAGCGGCGGCGCTCGGCTACGAGCAGTACTTC. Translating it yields CASSLAAALGYEQYF. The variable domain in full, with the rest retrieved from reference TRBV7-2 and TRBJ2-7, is GAGVSQSPSNKVTEKGKDVELRCDPISGHTALYWYRQSLGQGLEFLIYFQGNSAPDKSGLPSDRFSAERTGGSVSTLTIQRTQQEDSAVYLCASSLAAALGYEQYFGPGTRLTVT.